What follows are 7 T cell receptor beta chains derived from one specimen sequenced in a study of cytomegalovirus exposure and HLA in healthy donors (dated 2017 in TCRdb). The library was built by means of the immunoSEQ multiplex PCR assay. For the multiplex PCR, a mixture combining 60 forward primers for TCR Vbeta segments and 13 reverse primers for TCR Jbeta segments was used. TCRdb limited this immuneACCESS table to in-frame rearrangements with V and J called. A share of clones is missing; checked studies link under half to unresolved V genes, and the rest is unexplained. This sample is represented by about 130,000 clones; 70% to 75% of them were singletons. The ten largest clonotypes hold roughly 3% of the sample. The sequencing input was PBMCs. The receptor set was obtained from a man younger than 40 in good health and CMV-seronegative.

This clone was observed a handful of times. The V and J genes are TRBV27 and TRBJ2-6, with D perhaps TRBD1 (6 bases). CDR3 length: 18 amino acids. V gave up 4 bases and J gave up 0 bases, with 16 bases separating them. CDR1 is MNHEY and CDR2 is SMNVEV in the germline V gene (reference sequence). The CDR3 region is CASSSTMGQNSGANVLTF. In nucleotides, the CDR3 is TGTGCCAGCAGTTCCACTATGGGACAAAACTCTGGGGCCAACGTCCTGACTTTC.

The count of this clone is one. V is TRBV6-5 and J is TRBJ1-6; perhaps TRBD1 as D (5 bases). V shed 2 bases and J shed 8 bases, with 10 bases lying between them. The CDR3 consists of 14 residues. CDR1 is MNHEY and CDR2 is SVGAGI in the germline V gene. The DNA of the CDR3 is TGTGCCAGCAGTTACGTACAAGGGGATTCACCCCTCCACTTT. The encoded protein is CASSYVQGDSPLHF.

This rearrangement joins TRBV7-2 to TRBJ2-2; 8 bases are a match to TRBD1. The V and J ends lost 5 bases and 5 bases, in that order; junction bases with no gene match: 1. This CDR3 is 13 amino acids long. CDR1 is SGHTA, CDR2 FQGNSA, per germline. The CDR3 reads CASSGTGTGELFF. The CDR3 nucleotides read TGTGCCAGCAGCGGGACAGGTACCGGGGAGCTGTTTTTT.

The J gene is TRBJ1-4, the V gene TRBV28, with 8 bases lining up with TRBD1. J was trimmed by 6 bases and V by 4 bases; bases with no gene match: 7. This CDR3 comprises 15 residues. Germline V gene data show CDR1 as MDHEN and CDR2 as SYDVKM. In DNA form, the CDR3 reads TGTGCCAGCAGTTCCACCCGGACAGGGTATGAAAAACTGTTTTTT. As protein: CASSSTRTGYEKLFF.

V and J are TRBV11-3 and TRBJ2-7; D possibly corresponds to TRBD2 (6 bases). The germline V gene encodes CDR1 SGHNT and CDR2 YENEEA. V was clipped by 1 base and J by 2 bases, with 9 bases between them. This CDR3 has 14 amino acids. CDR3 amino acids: CASSLAGDTYEQYF. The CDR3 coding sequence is TGTGCCAGCAGCTTAGCGGGGGATACCTACGAGCAGTACTTC.

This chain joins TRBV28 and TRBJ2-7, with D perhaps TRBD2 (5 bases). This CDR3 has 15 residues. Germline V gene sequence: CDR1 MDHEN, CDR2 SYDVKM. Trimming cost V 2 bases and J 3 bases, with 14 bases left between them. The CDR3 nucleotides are TGTGCCAGCAGTTTAAAGGTTGGACTGTTCTACGAGCAGTACTTC. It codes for CASSLKVGLFYEQYF.

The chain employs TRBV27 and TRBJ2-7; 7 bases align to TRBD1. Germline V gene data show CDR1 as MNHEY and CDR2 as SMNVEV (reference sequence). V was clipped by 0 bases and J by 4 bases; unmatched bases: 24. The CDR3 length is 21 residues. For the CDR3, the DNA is TGTGCCAGCAGTTTATCGTCTCACCGGGACAGCGTCCTGGGGTATGTTTACGAGCAGTACTTC. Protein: CASSLSSHRDSVLGYVYEQYF.